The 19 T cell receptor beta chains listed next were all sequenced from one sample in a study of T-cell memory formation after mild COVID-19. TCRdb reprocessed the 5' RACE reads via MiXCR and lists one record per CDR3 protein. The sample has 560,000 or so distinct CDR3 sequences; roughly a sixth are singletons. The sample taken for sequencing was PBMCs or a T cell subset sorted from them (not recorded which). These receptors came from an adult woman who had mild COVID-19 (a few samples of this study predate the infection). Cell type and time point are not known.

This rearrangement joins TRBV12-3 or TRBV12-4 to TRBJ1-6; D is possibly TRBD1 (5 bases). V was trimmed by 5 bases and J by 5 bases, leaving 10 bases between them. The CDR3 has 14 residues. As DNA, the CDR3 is TGTGCCAGCAGTCCCCAGGGTAATAATTCACCCCTCCACTTT. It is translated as CASSPQGNNSPLHF.

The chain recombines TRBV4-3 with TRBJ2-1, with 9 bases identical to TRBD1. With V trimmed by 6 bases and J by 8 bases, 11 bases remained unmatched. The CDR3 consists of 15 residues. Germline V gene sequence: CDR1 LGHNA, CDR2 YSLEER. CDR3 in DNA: TGCGCCAGCAGTCGACAGGGGGTCGGCTTAGATGAGCAGTTCTTC. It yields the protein CASSRQGVGLDEQFF.

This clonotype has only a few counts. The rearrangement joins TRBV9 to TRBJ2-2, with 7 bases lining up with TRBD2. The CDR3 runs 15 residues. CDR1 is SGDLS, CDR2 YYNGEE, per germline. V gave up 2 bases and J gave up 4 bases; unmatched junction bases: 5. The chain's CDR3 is CASSVSGVPTGELFF. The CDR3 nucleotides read TGTGCCAGCAGCGTGAGCGGGGTTCCCACCGGGGAGCTGTTTTTT. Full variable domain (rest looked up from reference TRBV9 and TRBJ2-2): DSGVTQTPKHLITATGQRVTLRCSPRSGDLSVYWYQQSLDQGLQFLIQYYNGEERAKGNILERFSAQQFPDLHSELNLSSLELGDSALYFCASSVSGVPTGELFFGEGSRLTVL.

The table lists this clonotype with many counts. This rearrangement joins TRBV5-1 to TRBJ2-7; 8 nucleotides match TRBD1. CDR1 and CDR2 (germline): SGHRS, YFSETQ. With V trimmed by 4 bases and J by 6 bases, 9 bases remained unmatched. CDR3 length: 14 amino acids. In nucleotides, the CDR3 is TGCGCCAGCAGCGGGGATCACAGGGGGGTCGAGCAGTACTTC. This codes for CASSGDHRGVEQYF. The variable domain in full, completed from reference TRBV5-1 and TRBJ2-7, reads KAGVTQTPRYLIKTRGQQVTLSCSPISGHRSVSWYQQTPGQGLQFLFEYFSETQRNKGNFPGRFSGRQFSNSRSEMNVSTLELGDSALYLCASSGDHRGVEQYFGPGTRLTVT.

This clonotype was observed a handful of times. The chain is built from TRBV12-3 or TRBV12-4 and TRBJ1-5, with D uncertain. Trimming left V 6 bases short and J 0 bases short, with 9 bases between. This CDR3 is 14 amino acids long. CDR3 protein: CASRMGYSNQPQHF. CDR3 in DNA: TGTGCCAGCAGGATGGGTTATAGCAATCAGCCCCAGCATTTT.

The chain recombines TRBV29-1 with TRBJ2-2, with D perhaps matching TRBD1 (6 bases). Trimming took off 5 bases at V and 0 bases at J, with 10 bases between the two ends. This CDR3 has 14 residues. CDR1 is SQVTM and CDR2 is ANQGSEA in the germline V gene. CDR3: CSVTDRTNTGELFF. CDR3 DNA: TGCAGCGTTACCGACAGGACGAACACCGGGGAGCTGTTTTTT.

CDR3 DNA sequence: TGCGCCAGCAGCCAACGGGACGGAACAGATGAAAAACTGTTTTTT. Its translation is CASSQRDGTDEKLFF. V usage is TRBV4-1 and J usage is TRBJ1-4, with D possibly matching TRBD1 (5 bases). The germline CDR1 and CDR2 sequences are MGHRA and YSYEKL. V dropped 2 bases and J dropped 6 bases, with 13 bases sitting between them. The length of the CDR3 is 15 residues.

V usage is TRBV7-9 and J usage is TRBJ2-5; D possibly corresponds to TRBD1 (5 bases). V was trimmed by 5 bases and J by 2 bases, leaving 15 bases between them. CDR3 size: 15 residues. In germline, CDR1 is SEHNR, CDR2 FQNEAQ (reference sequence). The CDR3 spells CASSNQGFGQETQYF. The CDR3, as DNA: TGTGCCAGCAGCAACCAGGGATTCGGGCAAGAGACCCAGTACTTC.

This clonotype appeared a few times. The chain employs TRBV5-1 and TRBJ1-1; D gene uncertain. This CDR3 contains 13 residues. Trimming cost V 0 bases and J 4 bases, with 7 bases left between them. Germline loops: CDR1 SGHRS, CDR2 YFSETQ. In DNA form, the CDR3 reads TGCGCCAGCAGCTTGGCCTGGGGCACTGAAGCTTTCTTT. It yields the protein CASSLAWGTEAFF.

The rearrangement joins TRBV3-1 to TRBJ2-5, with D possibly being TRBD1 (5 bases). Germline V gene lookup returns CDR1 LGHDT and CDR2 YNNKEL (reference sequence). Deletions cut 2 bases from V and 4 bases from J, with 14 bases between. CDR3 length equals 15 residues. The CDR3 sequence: CASSQQGPGVETQYF. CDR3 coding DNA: TGTGCCAGCAGCCAACAGGGTCCGGGTGTAGAGACCCAGTACTTC.

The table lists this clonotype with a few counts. As DNA, the CDR3 is TGTGCCAGCAGTCCCAACAGGGGGCGAGGCACCGGGGAGCTGTTTTTT. As protein: CASSPNRGRGTGELFF. The genes are TRBV12-3 or TRBV12-4 and TRBJ2-2; 9 bases match TRBD1. V dropped 5 bases and J dropped 4; count of bases not matched to a gene: 8. There are 16 residues in the CDR3.

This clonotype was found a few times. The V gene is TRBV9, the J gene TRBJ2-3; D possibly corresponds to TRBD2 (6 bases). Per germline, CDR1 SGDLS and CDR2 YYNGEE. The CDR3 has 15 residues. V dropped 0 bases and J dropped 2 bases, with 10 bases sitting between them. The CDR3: CASSVEGLPTDTQYF. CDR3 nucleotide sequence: TGTGCCAGCAGCGTAGAGGGACTTCCCACAGATACGCAGTATTTT.

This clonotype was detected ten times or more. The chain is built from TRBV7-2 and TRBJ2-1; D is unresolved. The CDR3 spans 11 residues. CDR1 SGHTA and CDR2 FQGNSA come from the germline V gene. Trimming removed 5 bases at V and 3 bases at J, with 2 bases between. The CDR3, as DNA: TGTGCCAGCAGCGTCTACAATGAGCAGTTCTTC. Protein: CASSVYNEQFF.

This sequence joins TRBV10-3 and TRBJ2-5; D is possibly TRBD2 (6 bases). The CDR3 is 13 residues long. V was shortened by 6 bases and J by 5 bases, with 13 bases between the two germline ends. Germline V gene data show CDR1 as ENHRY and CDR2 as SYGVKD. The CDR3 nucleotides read TGTGCCATCAGGGGGACTTCTGCGGAGACCCAGTACTTC. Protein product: CAIRGTSAETQYF.

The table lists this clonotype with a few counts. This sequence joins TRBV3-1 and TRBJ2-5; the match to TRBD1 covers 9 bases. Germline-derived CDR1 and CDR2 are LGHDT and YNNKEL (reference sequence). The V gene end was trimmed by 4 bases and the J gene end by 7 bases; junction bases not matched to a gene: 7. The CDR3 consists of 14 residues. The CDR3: CASSPSQDRGTQYF. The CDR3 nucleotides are TGTGCCAGCAGCCCGAGTCAGGACAGGGGGACCCAGTACTTC.

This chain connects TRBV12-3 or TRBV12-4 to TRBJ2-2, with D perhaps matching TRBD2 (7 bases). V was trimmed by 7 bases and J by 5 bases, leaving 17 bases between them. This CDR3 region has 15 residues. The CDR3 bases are TGTGCCAGCACCGGGGGGCAGTCTGTGACCGGGGAGCTGTTTTTT. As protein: CASTGGQSVTGELFF.

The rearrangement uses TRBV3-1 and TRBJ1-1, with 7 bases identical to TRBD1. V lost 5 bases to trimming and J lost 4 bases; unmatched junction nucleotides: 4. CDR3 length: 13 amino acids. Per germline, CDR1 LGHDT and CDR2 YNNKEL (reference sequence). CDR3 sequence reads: CASSRGPVTEAFF. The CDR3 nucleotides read TGTGCCAGCAGCAGGGGGCCGGTCACTGAAGCTTTCTTT.

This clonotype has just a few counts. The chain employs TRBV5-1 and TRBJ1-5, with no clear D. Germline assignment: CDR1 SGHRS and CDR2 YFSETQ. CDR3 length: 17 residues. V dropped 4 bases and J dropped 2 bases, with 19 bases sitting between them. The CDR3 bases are TGCGCCAGCAGCCCCGGGGAATTCGGCGATGGCAATCAGCCCCAGCATTTT. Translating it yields CASSPGEFGDGNQPQHF.

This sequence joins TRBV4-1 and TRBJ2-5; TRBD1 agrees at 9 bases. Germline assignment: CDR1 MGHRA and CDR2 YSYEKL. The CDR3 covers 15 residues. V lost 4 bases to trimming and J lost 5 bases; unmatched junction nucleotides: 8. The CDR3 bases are TGCGCCAGCAGCCCCGGGACAGGGAGAGGGGAGACCCAGTACTTC. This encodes CASSPGTGRGETQYF.